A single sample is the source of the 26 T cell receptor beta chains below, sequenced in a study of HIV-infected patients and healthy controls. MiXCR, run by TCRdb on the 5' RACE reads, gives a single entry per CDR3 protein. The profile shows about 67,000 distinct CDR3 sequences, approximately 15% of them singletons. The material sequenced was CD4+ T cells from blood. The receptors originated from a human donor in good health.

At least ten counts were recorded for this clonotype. The CDR3 here is CASSLWDYGYTF. The CDR3 coding sequence is TGTGCCAGCAGTTTATGGGACTATGGCTACACCTTC. The chain carries TRBV28 and TRBJ1-2; D is uncertain. This CDR3 spans 12 amino acids. Per the germline V gene, CDR1 is MDHEN and CDR2 is SYDVKM. With 0 bases removed from V and 3 bases from J, the gap between germline ends came to 2 bases.

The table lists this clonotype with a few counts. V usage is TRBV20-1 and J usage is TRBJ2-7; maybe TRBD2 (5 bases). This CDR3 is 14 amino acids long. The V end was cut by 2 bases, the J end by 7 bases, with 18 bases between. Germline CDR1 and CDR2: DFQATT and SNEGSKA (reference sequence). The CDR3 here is CSARTPGRSGEQYF. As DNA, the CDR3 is TGCAGTGCTAGAACCCCGGGCAGGTCGGGGGAGCAGTACTTC.

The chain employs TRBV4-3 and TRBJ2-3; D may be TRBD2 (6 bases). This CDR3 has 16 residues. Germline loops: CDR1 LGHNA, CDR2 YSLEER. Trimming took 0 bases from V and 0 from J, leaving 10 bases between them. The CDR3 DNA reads TGCGCCAGCAGCCAAGAACCTAGCGCCAGCACAGATACGCAGTATTTT. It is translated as CASSQEPSASTDTQYF.

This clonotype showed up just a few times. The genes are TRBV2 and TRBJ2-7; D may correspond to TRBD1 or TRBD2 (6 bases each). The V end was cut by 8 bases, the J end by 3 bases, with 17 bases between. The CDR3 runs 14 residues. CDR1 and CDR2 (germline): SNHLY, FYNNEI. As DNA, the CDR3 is TGTGCCAGCCGAAGGGGGGCCGCCAGCTACGAGCAGTACTTC. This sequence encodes CASRRGAASYEQYF. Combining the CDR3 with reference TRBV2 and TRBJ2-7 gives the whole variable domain EPEVTQTPSHQVTQMGQEVILRCVPISNHLYFYWYRQILGQKVEFLVSFYNNEISEKSEIFDDQFSVERPDGSNFTLKIRSTKLEDSAMYFCASRRGAASYEQYFGPGTRLTVT.

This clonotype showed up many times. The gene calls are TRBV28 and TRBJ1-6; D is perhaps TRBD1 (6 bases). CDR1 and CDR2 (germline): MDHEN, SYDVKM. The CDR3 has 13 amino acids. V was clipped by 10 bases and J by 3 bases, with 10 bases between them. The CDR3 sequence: CATGGSYNSPLHF. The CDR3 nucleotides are TGTGCCACCGGGGGCAGCTATAATTCACCCCTCCACTTT.

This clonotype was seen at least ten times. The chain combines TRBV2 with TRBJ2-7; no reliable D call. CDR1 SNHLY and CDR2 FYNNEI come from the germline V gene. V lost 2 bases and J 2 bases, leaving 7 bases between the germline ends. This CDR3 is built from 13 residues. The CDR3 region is CASSELGAYEQYF. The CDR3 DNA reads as TGTGCCAGCAGTGAACTGGGTGCCTACGAGCAGTACTTC.

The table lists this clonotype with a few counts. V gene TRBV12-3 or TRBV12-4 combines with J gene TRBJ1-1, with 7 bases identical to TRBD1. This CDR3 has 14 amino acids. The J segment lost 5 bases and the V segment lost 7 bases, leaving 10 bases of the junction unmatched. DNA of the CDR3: TGTGCCAGCACCGCGACAGGGCGAATTACTGAAGCTTTCTTT. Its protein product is CASTATGRITEAFF.

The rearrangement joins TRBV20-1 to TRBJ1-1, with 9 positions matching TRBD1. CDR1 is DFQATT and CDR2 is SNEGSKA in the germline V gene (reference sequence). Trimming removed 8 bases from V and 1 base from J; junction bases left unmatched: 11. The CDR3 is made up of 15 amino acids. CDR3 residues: CSPERQGVSNTEAFF. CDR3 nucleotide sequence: TGCAGTCCCGAAAGACAGGGGGTCTCGAACACTGAAGCTTTCTTT.

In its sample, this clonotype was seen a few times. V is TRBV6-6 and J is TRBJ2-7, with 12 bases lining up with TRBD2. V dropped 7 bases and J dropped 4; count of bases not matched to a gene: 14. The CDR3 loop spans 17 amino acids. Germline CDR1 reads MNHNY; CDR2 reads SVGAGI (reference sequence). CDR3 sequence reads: CASIPLPTSGRPYEQYF. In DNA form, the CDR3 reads TGTGCCAGCATTCCCCTGCCAACTAGCGGGAGGCCTTACGAGCAGTACTTC.

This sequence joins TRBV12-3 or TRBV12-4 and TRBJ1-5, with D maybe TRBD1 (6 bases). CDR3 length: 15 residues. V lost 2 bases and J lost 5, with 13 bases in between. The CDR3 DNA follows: TGTGCCAGCAGTTTAAGACAGGACACATATCAGCCCCAGCATTTT. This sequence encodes CASSLRQDTYQPQHF.

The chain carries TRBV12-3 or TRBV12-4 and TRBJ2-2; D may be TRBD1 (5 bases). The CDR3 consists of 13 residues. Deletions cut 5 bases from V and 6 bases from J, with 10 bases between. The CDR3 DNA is TGTGCCAGCAGTCGGAAGGGGCCCGGGGAGCTGTTTTTT. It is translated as CASSRKGPGELFF.

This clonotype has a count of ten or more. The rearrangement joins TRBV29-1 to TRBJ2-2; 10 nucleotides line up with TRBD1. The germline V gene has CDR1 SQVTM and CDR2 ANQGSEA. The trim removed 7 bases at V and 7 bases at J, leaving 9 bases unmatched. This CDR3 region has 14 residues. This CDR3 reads CSARDRGVLGELFF. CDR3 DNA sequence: TGCAGCGCCAGGGACAGGGGAGTACTCGGGGAGCTGTTTTTT.

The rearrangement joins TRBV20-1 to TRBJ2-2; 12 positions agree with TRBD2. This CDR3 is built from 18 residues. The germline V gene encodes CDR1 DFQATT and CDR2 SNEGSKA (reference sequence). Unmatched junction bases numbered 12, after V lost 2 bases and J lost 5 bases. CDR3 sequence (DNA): TGCAGTGCTAGATGGGCTAGCGGGAGGGCCCGTGATACCGGGGAGCTGTTTTTT. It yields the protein CSARWASGRARDTGELFF.

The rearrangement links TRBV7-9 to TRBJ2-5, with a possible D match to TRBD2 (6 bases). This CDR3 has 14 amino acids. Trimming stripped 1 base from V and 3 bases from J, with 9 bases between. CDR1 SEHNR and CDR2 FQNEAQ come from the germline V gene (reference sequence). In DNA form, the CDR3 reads TGTGCCAGCAGCTTAGGCGGGGCCAAAGAGACCCAGTACTTC. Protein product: CASSLGGAKETQYF.

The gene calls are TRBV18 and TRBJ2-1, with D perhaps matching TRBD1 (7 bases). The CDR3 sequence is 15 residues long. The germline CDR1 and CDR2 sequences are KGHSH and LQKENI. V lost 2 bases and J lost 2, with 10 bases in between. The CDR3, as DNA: TGTGCCAGCTCACCAGCGGGACAGCCCTACAATGAGCAGTTCTTC. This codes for CASSPAGQPYNEQFF.

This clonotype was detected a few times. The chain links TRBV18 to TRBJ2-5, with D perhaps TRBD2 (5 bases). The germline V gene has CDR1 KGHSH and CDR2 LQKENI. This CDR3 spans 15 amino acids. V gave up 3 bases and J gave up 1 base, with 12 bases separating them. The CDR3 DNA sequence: TGTGCCAGCTCACCCCGAGGGAATACCCAAGAGACCCAGTACTTC. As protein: CASSPRGNTQETQYF. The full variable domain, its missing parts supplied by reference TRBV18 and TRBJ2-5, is NAGVMQNPRHLVRRRGQEARLRCSPMKGHSHVYWYRQLPEEGLKFMVYLQKENIIDESGMPKERFSAEFPKEGPSILRIQQVVRGDSAAYFCASSPRGNTQETQYFGPGTRLLVL.

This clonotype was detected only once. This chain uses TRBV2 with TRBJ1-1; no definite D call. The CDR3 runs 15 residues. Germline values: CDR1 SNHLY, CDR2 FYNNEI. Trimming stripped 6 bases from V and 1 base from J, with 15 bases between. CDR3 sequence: CASRSPGSSNTEAFF. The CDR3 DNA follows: TGTGCCAGCAGGAGTCCGGGATCTTCGAACACTGAAGCTTTCTTT.

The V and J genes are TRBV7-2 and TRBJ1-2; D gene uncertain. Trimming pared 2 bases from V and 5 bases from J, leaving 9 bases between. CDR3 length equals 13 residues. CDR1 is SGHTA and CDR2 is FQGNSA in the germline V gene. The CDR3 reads CASSLQEGYGYTF. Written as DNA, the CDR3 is TGTGCCAGCAGCTTACAGGAAGGGTATGGCTACACCTTC. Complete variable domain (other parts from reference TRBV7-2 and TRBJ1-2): GAGVSQSPSNKVTEKGKDVELRCDPISGHTALYWYRQSLGQGLEFLIYFQGNSAPDKSGLPSDRFSAERTGGSVSTLTIQRTQQEDSAVYLCASSLQEGYGYTFGSGTRLTVV.

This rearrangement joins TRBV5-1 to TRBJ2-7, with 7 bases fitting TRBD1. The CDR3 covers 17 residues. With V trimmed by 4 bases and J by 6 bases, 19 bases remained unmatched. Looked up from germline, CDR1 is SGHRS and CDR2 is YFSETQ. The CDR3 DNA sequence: TGCGCCAGCAGCCCGCAACAGGGGTCGGGCCGGTCTGGCGAGCAGTACTTC. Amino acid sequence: CASSPQQGSGRSGEQYF.

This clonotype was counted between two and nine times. This CDR3 reads CASSLKQGAYEQYF. The CDR3 nucleotides are TGTGCCAGCAGCTTGAAACAGGGGGCGTACGAGCAGTACTTC. V gene TRBV5-4 combines with J gene TRBJ2-7; 9 bases align to TRBD1. Per the germline V gene, CDR1 is SGHNT and CDR2 is YYREEE (reference sequence). This CDR3 has 14 amino acids. V was clipped by 1 base and J by 4 bases; unmatched bases: 3.

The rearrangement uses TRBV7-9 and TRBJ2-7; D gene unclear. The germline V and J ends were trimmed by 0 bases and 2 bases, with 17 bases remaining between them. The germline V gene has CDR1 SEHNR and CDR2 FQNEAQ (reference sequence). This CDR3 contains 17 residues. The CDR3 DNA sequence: TGTGCCAGCAGCTTAGCGCCTGGGTCCCTCCTTCCCTACGAGCAGTACTTC. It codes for CASSLAPGSLLPYEQYF.

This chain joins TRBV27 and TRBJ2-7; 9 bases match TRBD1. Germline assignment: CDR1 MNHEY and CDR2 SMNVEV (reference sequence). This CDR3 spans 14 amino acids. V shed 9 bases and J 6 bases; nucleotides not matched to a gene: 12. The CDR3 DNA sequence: TGTGCCAGTACCGGGACAGGGAGGGTGGGCGAGCAGTACTTC. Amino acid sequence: CASTGTGRVGEQYF.

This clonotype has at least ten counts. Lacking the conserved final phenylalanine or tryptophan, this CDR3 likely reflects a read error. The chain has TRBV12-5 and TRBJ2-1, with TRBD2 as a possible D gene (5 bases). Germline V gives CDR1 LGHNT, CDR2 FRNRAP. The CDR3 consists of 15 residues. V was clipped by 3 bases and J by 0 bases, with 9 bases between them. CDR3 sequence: CASGLGGSSYNEQFL. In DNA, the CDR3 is TGTGCTAGTGGTTTAGGAGGTAGCTCCTACAATGAGCAGTTCCTC.

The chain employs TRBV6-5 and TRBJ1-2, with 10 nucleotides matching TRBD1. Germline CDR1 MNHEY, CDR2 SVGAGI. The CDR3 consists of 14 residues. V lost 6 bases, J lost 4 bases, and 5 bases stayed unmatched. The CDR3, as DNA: TGTGCCAGCAGCACGGGACAGGGGATCTATGGCTACACCTTC. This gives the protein CASSTGQGIYGYTF.

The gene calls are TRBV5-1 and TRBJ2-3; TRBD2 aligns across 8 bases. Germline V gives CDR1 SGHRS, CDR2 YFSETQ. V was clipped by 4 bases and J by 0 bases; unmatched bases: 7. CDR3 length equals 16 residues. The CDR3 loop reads CASSPVAGYSTDTQYF. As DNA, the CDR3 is TGCGCCAGCAGCCCGGTAGCGGGGTATAGCACAGATACGCAGTATTTT.

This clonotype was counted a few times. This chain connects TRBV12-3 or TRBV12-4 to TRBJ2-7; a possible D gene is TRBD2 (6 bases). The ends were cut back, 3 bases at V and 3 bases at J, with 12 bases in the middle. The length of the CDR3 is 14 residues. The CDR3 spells CASSFDGGYYEQYF. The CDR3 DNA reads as TGTGCCAGCAGTTTCGATGGGGGGTACTACGAGCAGTACTTC.